These T cell receptor beta chains were read from a single sample in a study of blood T cell repertoires in COVID-19. The method was immunoSEQ multiplex PCR; TCRdb's version includes in-frame clones alone and lacks a portion of them. This sample has about 300,000 clones, with around 84% found just once. Sequencing used peripheral blood. Every receptor here comes from a man in his sixties or seventies with acute or convalescent COVID-19. The CDR3 runs from the conserved cysteine through the conserved F or W. A D gene is named only where the DNA matches it firmly. Size values are once, few and many counts, or a class for expanded clones, and some rows have none.

>.|TRBV4-1|TRBJ1-3|.
TGCGCCAGCAGCCAAGAAGGGGGTACTTTCTCCGGGTTATATGGAAACACCATATATTTT
CASSQEGGTFSGLYGNTIYF
>once|TRBV30|TRBJ2-3|.
TGTGCCTGGGGTAGCGTGACTAGCACAGATACGCAGTATTTT
CAWGSVTSTDTQYF
>.|TRBV18|TRBJ2-2|.
TGTGCCAGCTCACCACCCGGACGGGGCACCGGGGAGCTGTTTTTT
CASSPPGRGTGELFF
>.|TRBV4-1|TRBJ2-2|.
TGCGCCAGCAGCCACCAGGTTGACGGGGAGCTGTTTTTT
CASSHQVDGELFF
>.|TRBV2|TRBJ2-3|.
TGTGCCAGCACCTTGGGGGCGGGAGAGACAGATACGCAGTATTTT
CASTLGAGETDTQYF
>.|TRBV9|TRBJ2-1|.
TGTGCCAGCAGCCCCAGAGGACAGTCCAATGAGCAGTTCTTC
CASSPRGQSNEQFF
>.|TRBV28|TRBJ1-4|.
TGTGCCAGCAGTCCTGGCGGGGCCCCGAGTAGTGAAAAACTGTTTTTT
CASSPGGAPSSEKLFF
>once|TRBV28|TRBJ2-1|.
TGTGCCAGCAGCCCCCCTGAGGGTAGCGGCCCCTACAATGAGCAGTTCTTC
CASSPPEGSGPYNEQFF
>.|TRBV5-6|TRBJ2-5|TRBD2
TGTGCCAGCTGCAGGACCCCGGGGGGTGGAGAGACCCAGTACTTC
CASCRTPGGGETQYF
>.|TRBV9|TRBJ2-7|TRBD2
TGTGCCAGCAGCGTAGGTAGCGGGGAGACCTACGAGCAGTACTTC
CASSVGSGETYEQYF
>.|TRBV6-2/TRBV6-3|TRBJ1-4|.
TGTGCCAGCAGTCACGGGGGGACGGCTAATGAAAAACTGTTTTTT
CASSHGGTANEKLFF
>.|TRBV18|TRBJ2-3|TRBD1
TGTGCCAGCTCACCCCCGAAGGGACAGGGAGCAGATACGCAGTATTTT
CASSPPKGQGADTQYF
>.|TRBV5-5|TRBJ2-4|.
TGTGCCAGCAGAGCAGGTCCAACCCTAGCCAAAAACATTCAGTACTTC
CASRAGPTLAKNIQYF
>.|TRBV19|TRBJ2-3|.
TGTGCCAGTAAAGTGGCAGGGGTTCCAGATACGCAGTATTTT
CASKVAGVPDTQYF
>.|TRBV6-6|TRBJ1-2|TRBD1
TGTGCCAGCAGAAGGGACAGTAACTATGGCTACACCTTC
CASRRDSNYGYTF
>.|TRBV5-1|TRBJ1-5|.
TGCGCCAGCAGCCAATACGACAGGTCTCAGCCCCAGCATTTT
CASSQYDRSQPQHF
>.|TRBV7-2|TRBJ2-7|TRBD1
TGTGCCAGCAGCTTAGCGGGACAGGGTCCCTACGAGCAGTACTTC
CASSLAGQGPYEQYF
>.|TRBV29-1|TRBJ1-1|.
TGCAGCGTCACGCGATCCACTGAAGCTTTCTTT
CSVTRSTEAFF
>.|TRBV2|TRBJ1-4|.
TGTGCCAGCAGTGCAGGACTAGGGATCGAAAAACTGTTTTTT
CASSAGLGIEKLFF
>.|TRBV9|TRBJ2-5|TRBD2
TGTGCCAGCAGCGTAGGGAATAGCGGGGGACAAGAGACCCAGTACTTC
CASSVGNSGGQETQYF
>.|TRBV28|TRBJ1-2|.
TGTGCCAGCAGCCACAGGGTTGAGTCCTTTCGAGGCTACACCTTC
CASSHRVESFRGYTF
>.|TRBV18|TRBJ1-6|.
TGTGCCAGCTCAGTGGCACAGCGGACGAATTCACCCCTCCACTTT
CASSVAQRTNSPLHF
>.|TRBV7-9|TRBJ1-6|.
TGTGCCAGCAGCTACGGGGCGGGAAATTCACCCCTCCACTTT
CASSYGAGNSPLHF
>.|TRBV6-5|TRBJ1-2|TRBD1
TGTGCCAGCAAAATTTCGAGACAGGGGTATGGCTACACCTTC
CASKISRQGYGYTF
>.|TRBV7-9|TRBJ1-2|.
TGTGCCAGCAGCCAAGCTGACAGCGCTTATGGCTACACCTTC
CASSQADSAYGYTF
>.|TRBV12-3/TRBV12-4|TRBJ2-2|TRBD1
TGTGCCAGCAGGACAGGGTTCGCCGGGGAGCTGTTTTTT
CASRTGFAGELFF
>few|TRBV11-2|TRBJ1-4|TRBD1
TGTGCCAGCGCCGTCGGGACAGGGGCTGAAAAACTGTTTTTT
CASAVGTGAEKLFF
>.|TRBV11-2|TRBJ2-7|TRBD2
TGTGCCAGCGGGGCGGGAGAGGGTGGCGAGCAGTACTTC
CASGAGEGGEQYF
>few|TRBV29-1|TRBJ2-2|.
TGCACCTCGGCAGGGGACAACGGGGAGCTGTTTTTT
CTSAGDNGELFF
>.|TRBV5-1|TRBJ1-2|.
TGCGCCAGCAGCTTGACGAGTAACTATGGCTACACCTTC
CASSLTSNYGYTF
>.|TRBV5-1|TRBJ2-2|.
TGCGCCAGCACCGTGAACACCGGGGAGCTGTTTTTT
CASTVNTGELFF
>.|TRBV3-1/TRBV3-2|TRBJ1-2|.
TGTGCCAGCAGCCGAGCCGGAGGTCATGGCTACACCTTC
CASSRAGGHGYTF
>few|TRBV28|TRBJ2-7|TRBD1
TGTGCCAGCAGCCTCCACGAGCAGGGGGCGGACGAGCAGTACTTC
CASSLHEQGADEQYF
>.|TRBV9|TRBJ2-5|TRBD2
TGTGCCAGCAGCGTAGGTAGCGGGGGGTCAGGGGAGACCCAGTACTTC
CASSVGSGGSGETQYF
>once|TRBV6-2/TRBV6-3|TRBJ1-2|TRBD1
TGTGCCAGCAGTCAGGGACAGACTTATGGCTACACCTTC
CASSQGQTYGYTF
>.|TRBV5-1|TRBJ2-1|TRBD1
TGCGCCAGCAGCGGCGGGACAGGGTACAATGAGCAGTTCTTC
CASSGGTGYNEQFF
>.|TRBV29-1|TRBJ1-1|.
TGCAGCGTTTCCGCGGGGTTCACTGAAGCTTTCTTT
CSVSAGFTEAFF
>.|TRBV19|TRBJ1-5|.
TGTGCCAGTACCAGCAGGGGAATGAATCAGCCCCAGCATTTT
CASTSRGMNQPQHF
>.|TRBV6-6|TRBJ2-7|TRBD2
TGTGCCAGCAGCGGACTAGCGGGGACCTCCTACGAGCAGTACTTC
CASSGLAGTSYEQYF
>.|TRBV28|TRBJ1-1|.
TGTGCCAGCCATTCAGGAGGAGTGAACACTGAAGCTTTCTTT
CASHSGGVNTEAFF
>.|TRBV7-2|TRBJ2-4|.
TGTGCCAGCAGCTTAGTGAGGTCCGGGGGAGCCAAAAACATTCAGTACTTC
CASSLVRSGGAKNIQYF
>.|TRBV4-3|TRBJ2-4|TRBD1
TGCGCCAGCAGCCGCGAGGACAGGCCTAAAAACATTCAGTACTTC
CASSREDRPKNIQYF
>.|TRBV6-5|TRBJ1-1|TRBD1
TGTGCCAGCAGTTACTCGGGGACAGGTACGGAAGCTTTCTTT
CASSYSGTGTEAFF
>.|TRBV5-6|TRBJ1-2|.
TGTGCCAGCAGCTCTAGTGGGGGGTTCGGTGGCTACACCTTC
CASSSSGGFGGYTF
>few|TRBV6-5|TRBJ1-6|TRBD1
TGTGCCACCATGGGACAGGTTTATAATTCACCCCTCCACTTT
CATMGQVYNSPLHF
>.|TRBV7-9|TRBJ2-7|TRBD1
TGTGCCAGCAGCACAGTGGACAGGGGTTACGAGCAGTACTTC
CASSTVDRGYEQYF
>.|TRBV2|TRBJ1-4|TRBD1
TGTGCCAGCAGTGAACCTGGGACAGGGTATGAAAAACTGTTTTTT
CASSEPGTGYEKLFF
>.|TRBV12-5|TRBJ2-3|TRBD2
TGTGCTAGTGGTTTGGGAGCGGGGGTGTCAACAGATACGCAGTATTTT
CASGLGAGVSTDTQYF
>once|TRBV7-7|TRBJ1-4|.
TGTGCCAGCAGCGCTGGTCGTGCGAATAATGAAAAACTGTTTTTT
CASSAGRANNEKLFF
>.|TRBV21-1|TRBJ2-7|.
TGTGCCAGCAGCCGACAGGGGGCGGGCTACGAGCAGTACTTC
CASSRQGAGYEQYF
>.|TRBV7-7|TRBJ1-4|TRBD1
TGTGCCAGCAGCCCAGGGACAGGGTGGAATGAAAAACTGTTTTTT
CASSPGTGWNEKLFF
>.|TRBV6-5|TRBJ2-7|TRBD2
TGTGCCAGCAGTCCCCCCGGGGGGGCGTACGAGCAGTACTTC
CASSPPGGAYEQYF
>.|TRBV11-2|TRBJ2-3|TRBD1
TGTGCCAGCAGAGAGGGGGCTCAGGATACGCAGTATTTT
CASREGAQDTQYF